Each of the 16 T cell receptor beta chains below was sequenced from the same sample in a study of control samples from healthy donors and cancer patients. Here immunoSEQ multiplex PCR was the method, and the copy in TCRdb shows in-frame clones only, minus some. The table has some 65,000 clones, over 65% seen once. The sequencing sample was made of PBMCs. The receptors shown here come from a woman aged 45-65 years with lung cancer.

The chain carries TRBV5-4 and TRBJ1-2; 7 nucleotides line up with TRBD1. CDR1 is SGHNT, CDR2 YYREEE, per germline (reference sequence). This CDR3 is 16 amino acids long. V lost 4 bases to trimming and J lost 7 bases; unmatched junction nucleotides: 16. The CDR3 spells CASSVVGGRGATGYTF. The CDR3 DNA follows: TGTGCCAGCAGCGTCGTGGGGGGCAGGGGGGCGACTGGCTACACCTTC. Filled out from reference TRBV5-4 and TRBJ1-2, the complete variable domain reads ETGVTQSPTHLIKTRGQQVTLRCSSQSGHNTVSWYQQALGQGPQFIFQYYREEENGRGNFPPRFSGLQFPNYSSELNVNALELDDSALYLCASSVVGGRGATGYTFGSGTRLTVV.

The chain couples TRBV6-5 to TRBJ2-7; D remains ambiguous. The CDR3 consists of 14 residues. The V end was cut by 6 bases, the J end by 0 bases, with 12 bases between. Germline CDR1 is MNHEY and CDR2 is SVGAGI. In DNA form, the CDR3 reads TGTGCCAGCAGCCAGAAGGGTAGCTCCTACGAGCAGTACTTC. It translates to CASSQKGSSYEQYF.

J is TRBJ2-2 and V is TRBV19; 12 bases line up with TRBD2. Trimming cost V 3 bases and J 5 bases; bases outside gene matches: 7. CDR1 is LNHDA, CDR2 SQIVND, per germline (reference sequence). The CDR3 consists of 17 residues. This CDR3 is CASSMASGGAGTGELFF. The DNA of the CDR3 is TGTGCCAGTAGTATGGCTAGCGGGGGGGCCGGGACCGGGGAGCTGTTTTTT.

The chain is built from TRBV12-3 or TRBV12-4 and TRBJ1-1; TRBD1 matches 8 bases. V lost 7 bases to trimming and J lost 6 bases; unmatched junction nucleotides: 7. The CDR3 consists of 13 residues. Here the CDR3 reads CASNPDRGPEAFF. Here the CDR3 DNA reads TGTGCCAGCAACCCCGACAGGGGCCCTGAAGCTTTCTTT.

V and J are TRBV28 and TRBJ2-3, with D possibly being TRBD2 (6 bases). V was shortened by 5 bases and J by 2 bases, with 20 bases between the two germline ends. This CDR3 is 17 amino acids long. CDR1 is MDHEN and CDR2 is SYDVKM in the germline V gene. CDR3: CASSQLGGRGYTDTQYF. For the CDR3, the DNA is TGTGCCAGCAGTCAGCTCGGTGGGCGGGGCTACACAGATACGCAGTATTTT.

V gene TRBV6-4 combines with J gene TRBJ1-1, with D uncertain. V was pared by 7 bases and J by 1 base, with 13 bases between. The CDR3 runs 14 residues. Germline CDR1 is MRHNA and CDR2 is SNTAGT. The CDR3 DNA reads TGTGCCAGCAAGCCCAGCCCAGAGAACACTGAAGCTTTCTTT. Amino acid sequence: CASKPSPENTEAFF.

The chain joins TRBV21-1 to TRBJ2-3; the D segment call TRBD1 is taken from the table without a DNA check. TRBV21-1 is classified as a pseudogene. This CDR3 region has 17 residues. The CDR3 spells CASSKGEAGQITDTQYF. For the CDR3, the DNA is TGTGCCAGCAGCAAGGGCGAGGCGGGACAGATCACAGATACGCAGTATTTT.

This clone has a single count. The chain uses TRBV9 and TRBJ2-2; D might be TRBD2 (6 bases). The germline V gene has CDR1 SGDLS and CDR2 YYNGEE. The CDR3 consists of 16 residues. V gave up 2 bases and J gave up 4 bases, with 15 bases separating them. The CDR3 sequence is CASSVLPGVTTGELFF. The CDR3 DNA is TGTGCCAGCAGCGTCCTGCCGGGGGTGACCACCGGGGAGCTGTTTTTT.

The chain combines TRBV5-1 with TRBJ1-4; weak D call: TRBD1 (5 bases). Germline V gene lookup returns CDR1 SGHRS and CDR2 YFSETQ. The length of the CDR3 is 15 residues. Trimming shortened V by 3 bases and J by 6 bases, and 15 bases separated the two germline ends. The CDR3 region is CASSSGVTGDEKLFF. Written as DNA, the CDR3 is TGCGCCAGCAGCTCGGGGGTTACGGGCGATGAAAAACTGTTTTTT. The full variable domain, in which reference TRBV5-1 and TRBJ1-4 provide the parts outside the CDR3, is KAGVTQTPRYLIKTRGQQVTLSCSPISGHRSVSWYQQTPGQGLQFLFEYFSETQRNKGNFPGRFSGRQFSNSRSEMNVSTLELGDSALYLCASSSGVTGDEKLFFGSGTQLSVL.

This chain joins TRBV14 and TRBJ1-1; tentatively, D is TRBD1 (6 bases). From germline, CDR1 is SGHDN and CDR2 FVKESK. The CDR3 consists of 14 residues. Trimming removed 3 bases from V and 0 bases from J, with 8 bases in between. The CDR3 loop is CASSQTGMNTEAFF. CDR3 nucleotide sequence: TGTGCCAGCAGCCAGACAGGAATGAACACTGAAGCTTTCTTT.

This chain's CDR3 is CASSLNRVDEQFF. As DNA, the CDR3 is TGTGCCAGCAGCTTGAACAGGGTAGATGAGCAGTTCTTC. This chain connects TRBV5-6 to TRBJ2-1; TRBD1 might be the D (6 bases). V gave up 1 base and J gave up 8 bases, with 10 bases separating them. The CDR3 length is 13 residues. CDR1 and CDR2 from the germline V gene are SGHDT and YYEEEE.

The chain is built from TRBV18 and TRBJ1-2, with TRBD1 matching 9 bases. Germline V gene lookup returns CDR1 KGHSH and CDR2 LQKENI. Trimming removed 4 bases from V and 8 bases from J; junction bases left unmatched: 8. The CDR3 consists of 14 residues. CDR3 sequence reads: CASSRDRERKGYTF. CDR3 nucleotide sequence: TGTGCCAGCTCACGGGACAGGGAGCGGAAGGGCTACACCTTC.

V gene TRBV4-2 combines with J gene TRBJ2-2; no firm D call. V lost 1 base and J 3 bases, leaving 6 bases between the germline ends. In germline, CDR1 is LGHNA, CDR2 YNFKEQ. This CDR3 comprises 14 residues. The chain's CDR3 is CASSQVTDTGELFF. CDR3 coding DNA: TGTGCCAGCAGCCAAGTAACGGACACCGGGGAGCTGTTTTTT.

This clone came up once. The CDR3, as DNA: TGTGCCAGCAGCTTAGGGACAGGGAATGAGCAGTTCTTC. It codes for CASSLGTGNEQFF. The rearrangement links TRBV7-9 to TRBJ2-1, with 8 nucleotides matching TRBD1. CDR3 size: 13 residues. Trimming at V came to 1 base and at J to 7 bases, leaving 0 bases not matched to a gene. Germline-derived CDR1 and CDR2 are SEHNR and FQNEAQ (reference sequence).

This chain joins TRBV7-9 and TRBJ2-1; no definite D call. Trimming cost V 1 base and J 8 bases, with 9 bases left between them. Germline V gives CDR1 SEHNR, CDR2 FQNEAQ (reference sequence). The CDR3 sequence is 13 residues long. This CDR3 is CASSLVRVDEQFF. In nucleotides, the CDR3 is TGTGCCAGCAGCTTAGTTCGGGTGGATGAGCAGTTCTTC.

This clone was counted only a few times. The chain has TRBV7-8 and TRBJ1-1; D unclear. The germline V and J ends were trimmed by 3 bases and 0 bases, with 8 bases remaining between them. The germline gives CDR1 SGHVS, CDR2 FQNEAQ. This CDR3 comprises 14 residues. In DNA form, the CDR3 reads TGTGCCAGCAGCTTTGCGGGGTTGAACACTGAAGCTTTCTTT. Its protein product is CASSFAGLNTEAFF.